There are a few counts of the clone carrying this T cell receptor beta chain. Its cognate antigen is unknown. These data belong to a study of OX40 agonist ivuxolimab in advanced cancers. Study-wide context: The dose of intravenous ivuxolimab that patients received every 2 weeks ranged from 0.01 to 10 mg/kg.

Produced via immunoSEQ multiplex PCR; TCRdb's table is partial and in-frame only. The sample has around 50,000 clones, more than 80% seen once. General observations from the study: Normalized T-cell clonal expansion was also low in some nonresponders.

This receptor was identified in an adult with an advanced solid tumor such as melanoma, head and neck, liver or kidney cancer. Sequenced here: CD4+ or CD8+ T cells sorted from blood, sampled in a trial of the OX40 agonist ivuxolimab.

The CDR3 sequence: CASSRYPLTDSKGANVLTF. DNA of the CDR3: TGTGCCAGCAGCCGATACCCCCTTACGGACTCTAAGGGGGCCAACGTCCTGACTTTC. The chain is built from TRBV7-9 and TRBJ2-6; TRBD2 is a possible D gene (5 bases). Trimming shortened V by 5 bases and J by 4 bases, and 24 bases separated the two germline ends. Germline CDR1 and CDR2: SEHNR and FQNEAQ (reference sequence). The CDR3 covers 19 residues.